This entry features one TCR beta chain sequence. The antigen remains unidentified. This record comes from a study of blood T cells in healthy people across ages. Study findings and constraints: The study found TCR beta diversity correlated strongly with naive T cell percentage.

A sample-barcoded 5' primer and a J-beta primer mix were used in a second PCR of roughly 6 to 12 cycles. All cDNA molecules were each tagged by a template-switch adaptor with 12 random nucleotides. TCRdb called the 5' RACE reads again in MiXCR, with one record for every CDR3 protein. The data show over 1.5 million distinct CDR3 sequences, just under 50% seen once. This CDR3 comprises 16 residues. Deletions cut 0 bases from V and 0 bases from J, with 14 bases between. The germline V gene encodes CDR1 DFQATT and CDR2 SNEGSKA (reference sequence). Material: blood. V and J are TRBV20-1 and TRBJ1-1; no firm D call. The sequence derives from a woman aged 40 to 49 in good health. The CDR3 nucleotides are TGCAGTGCTAGAGACAGGCTGCGATCGATGAACACTGAAGCTTTCTTT. Translation gives CSARDRLRSMNTEAFF.